The present entry profiles one T cell receptor beta chain with its context. Its target is not known. TCR beta VDJ and CDR3 profiling used genomic DNA as template. TCRdb passed the reads through MiXCR, listing each CDR3 protein once. The data hold about 270,000 distinct CDR3 sequences, with approximately 57% observed a single time. This entry is derived from a study of CD8+CD57+ T cells in acquired aplastic anemia. Study-level results: Under 35 was the count of CD8+ CDR3 sequences that patients shared with controls. Patient and control CD8+ Simpson's diversity was not significantly different.

This clonotype originated in a human donor with severe aplastic anemia or a healthy control (not recorded which). Sequencing was done on a sample of sorted CD4+, CD8+, or CD8+CD57+ T cells (not recorded which) from PBMCs.

Here the CDR3 reads CASSFLPGQGEYGELFF. CDR3 DNA sequence: TGTGCCAGCAGCTTCCTACCGGGACAGGGGGAGTACGGGGAGCTGTTTTTT. The rearrangement uses TRBV7-2 and TRBJ2-2, with TRBD1 matching over 11 bases. This CDR3 is 17 amino acids long. Germline loops: CDR1 SGHTA, CDR2 FQGNSA. Trimming at V came to 3 bases and at J to 7 bases, leaving 10 bases not matched to a gene.